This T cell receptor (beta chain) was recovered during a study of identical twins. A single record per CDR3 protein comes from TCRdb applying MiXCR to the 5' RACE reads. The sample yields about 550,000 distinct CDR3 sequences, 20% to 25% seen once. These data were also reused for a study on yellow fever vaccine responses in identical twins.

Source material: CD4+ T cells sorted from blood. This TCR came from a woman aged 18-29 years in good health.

The CDR3 reads CASSQGSPAELFF. The CDR3 DNA sequence: TGTGCCAGCAGCCAAGGTTCCCCCGCAGAGCTGTTTTTT. The J gene is TRBJ2-2, the V gene TRBV3-1, with D uncertain. Looked up from germline, CDR1 is LGHDT and CDR2 is YNNKEL (reference sequence). The germline V and J ends were trimmed by 1 base and 11 bases, with 11 bases remaining between them. This CDR3 is 13 amino acids long. Full variable domain (outside the CDR3, taken from reference TRBV3-1 and TRBJ2-2): DTAVSQTPKYLVTQMGNDKSIKCEQNLGHDTMYWYKQDSKKFLKIMFSYNNKELIINETVPNRFSPKSPDKAHLNLHINSLELGDSAVYFCASSQGSPAELFFGEGSRLTVL.